The TCR beta chain described here comes from a study of T cells after yellow fever vaccination. TCRdb used MiXCR to reprocess the 5' RACE reads, holding one entry per CDR3 protein. In the table there are some 670,000 distinct CDR3 sequences, 9% to 15% of which are singletons. In this sample, this clonotype turned up a few times. Germline CDR1 and CDR2: SGDLS and YYNGEE. There are 13 residues in the CDR3. V lost 1 base to trimming and J lost 2 bases, with 6 bases between them. This chain connects TRBV9 to TRBJ2-5, with D hard to call. The material was PBMCs, obtained on the day of the yellow fever booster vaccination. This sequence originates from a man aged 25-45 years who received the YFV17D yellow fever vaccine. DNA for the CDR3: TGTGCCAGCAGCGTACGAGCTCAAGAGACCCAGTACTTC. This sequence encodes CASSVRAQETQYF.